This T cell receptor beta chain was obtained from a study of blood T cell repertoires in COVID-19. Study information: Sample material is recorded as cDNA or gDNA derived from T cells, B-cell-depleted T cells, or PBMCs.

The CDR3 is 13 amino acids. Germline CDR1 reads SEHNR; CDR2 reads FQNEAQ (reference sequence). With V trimmed by 5 bases and J by 10 bases, 10 bases remained unmatched. This clone is a singleton in its sample. Authors' methods: Amplification from reference gene primers served as the basis for estimated nucleated cell counts. Repertoires were generated with immunoSEQ multiplex PCR, while TCRdb's copy carries only in-frame clones and drops some. D and trimming come from the DNA, and the V and J calls and clone size come from that table. The table lists approximately 150,000 clones, about 80% of them singletons.

The V and J genes are TRBV7-9 and TRBJ1-2; TRBD1 agrees at 7 bases. This receptor was taken from a woman aged 80 or over with acute or convalescent COVID-19. The sequencing sample was made of peripheral blood. In DNA form, the CDR3 reads TGTGCCAGCAGCAACCGGGACAGTAAAGACTACACCTTC. This gives the protein CASSNRDSKDYTF.